Shown below are 21 T cell receptor beta chains from a single sample sequenced in a study of persistence of HIV-infected CD4 T cells. This nonspecific control used anti-CD3/anti-CD28 bead stimulation of CD4+ T cells. CD4+ T cells upregulating both CD40 ligand and CD69 were sorted as responding cells. The immunoSEQ assay was version 4, run in survey mode. Here immunoSEQ multiplex PCR was the method, and the copy in TCRdb shows in-frame clones only, minus some. Here the sample spans about 45,000 clones, approximately 90% being singletons. These receptors' antigens are unknown. Here the sequenced sample was CD4+ T cells sorted from PBMCs after approximately 20-hour stimulation, taken from a patient who received antiretroviral therapy. The receptors were sampled from an adult man with HIV who was CMV-seropositive.

The V and J genes are TRBV3-1 (or the pseudogene TRBV3-2) and TRBJ1-3, with D possibly matching TRBD1 (5 bases). The ends were cut back, 0 bases at V and 4 bases at J, with 10 bases in the middle. The germline gives CDR1 LGHDT, CDR2 YNNKEL (reference sequence). CDR3 length: 15 residues. The CDR3 spells CASSQDGDSGNTIYF. Here the CDR3 DNA reads TGTGCCAGCAGCCAAGATGGGGACTCCGGAAACACCATATATTTT.

V gene TRBV5-4 combines with J gene TRBJ2-3; D is unclear. V dropped 2 bases and J dropped 2 bases, with 12 bases sitting between them. Germline V gives CDR1 SGHNT, CDR2 YYREEE (reference sequence). The CDR3 is 15 amino acids. CDR3: CASSFSNYHTDTQYF. The CDR3 coding sequence is TGTGCCAGCAGCTTTTCGAACTACCACACAGATACGCAGTATTTT.

The genes are TRBV29-1 and TRBJ1-1; no clear D. CDR3 size: 10 residues. Germline V CDR1 and CDR2: SQVTM, ANQGSEA. Trimming shortened V by 6 bases and J by 0 bases, and 2 bases separated the two germline ends. CDR3 loop: CSVLNTEAFF. The CDR3 DNA follows: TGCAGCGTCCTGAACACTGAAGCTTTCTTT.

This clone was seen only once. The J gene is TRBJ2-2, the V gene TRBV19, with a weak D call TRBD2 (5 bases). This CDR3 region has 15 residues. Germline values: CDR1 LNHDA, CDR2 SQIVND (reference sequence). The V and J ends lost 2 bases and 0 bases respectively, with 7 bases between them. CDR3 protein: CASSIQEANTGELFF. The CDR3 nucleotides read TGTGCCAGTAGTATACAGGAGGCGAACACCGGGGAGCTGTTTTTT.

This rearrangement joins TRBV7-3 to TRBJ2-7; D is unclear. The CDR3 consists of 13 residues. In germline, CDR1 is SGHTA, CDR2 FQGTGA. Trimming cost V 2 bases and J 1 base, with 6 bases left between them. The CDR3 DNA reads as TGTGCCAGCAGCTTAGGTCCTTCCTACGAGCAGTACTTC. It codes for CASSLGPSYEQYF.

The V gene is TRBV15, the J gene TRBJ1-2; 8 bases map to TRBD1. The CDR3 sequence is 14 residues long. With 3 bases clipped from V and 7 bases from J, the junction kept 7 bases outside the gene matches. Germline V gene lookup returns CDR1 LNHNV and CDR2 YYDKDF (reference sequence). Written as DNA, the CDR3 is TGTGCCACCAGCAGGGGCGGGACAGGAGCTGGCTACACCTTC. Its protein product is CATSRGGTGAGYTF.

J is TRBJ2-2 and V is TRBV7-9; TRBD1 might be the D (9 bases). CDR3 length: 15 residues. The V end lost 7 bases, the J end lost 6 bases, and 18 bases lay between the germline ends. Germline-derived CDR1 and CDR2 are SEHNR and FQNEAQ (reference sequence). Here the CDR3 reads CASTRGGQGPGELFF. The CDR3 DNA sequence: TGTGCCAGCACCCGGGGGGGACAGGGACCCGGGGAGCTGTTTTTT.

This chain connects TRBV7-9 to TRBJ2-7; 8 bases are a match to TRBD1. This CDR3 has 15 residues. J gave up 2 bases and V 8 bases, and 11 bases lay outside the gene matches. The germline V gene encodes CDR1 SEHNR and CDR2 FQNEAQ (reference sequence). The CDR3 sequence: CASAWDRTAAYEQYF. In DNA form, the CDR3 reads TGTGCCAGCGCATGGGACAGGACGGCAGCCTACGAGCAGTACTTC.

This chain links TRBV10-3 with TRBJ1-2; 10 nucleotides agree with TRBD1. V was clipped by 6 bases and J by 6 bases; unmatched bases: 7. The CDR3 runs 14 residues. The V gene's germline CDR1 is ENHRY and CDR2 SYGVKD. CDR3 in amino acids: CAIRDGTGEDGYTF. The CDR3 nucleotides read TGTGCCATCAGGGACGGGACAGGGGAGGATGGCTACACCTTC.

V and J are TRBV18 and TRBJ2-7; D is uncertain. V was cut by 4 bases and J by 2 bases, with 12 bases left in between. Germline V gene data show CDR1 as KGHSH and CDR2 as LQKENI. The CDR3 sequence is 14 residues long. CDR3 DNA: TGTGCCAGCTCACTATCGACGGCTGCCTACGAGCAGTACTTC. It is translated as CASSLSTAAYEQYF.

This rearrangement joins TRBV27 to TRBJ2-2; maybe TRBD1 (5 bases). The germline gives CDR1 MNHEY, CDR2 SMNVEV (reference sequence). This CDR3 is built from 13 residues. Trimming cost V 7 bases and J 5 bases, with 11 bases left between them. CDR3 amino acids: CASKKGVTGELFF. CDR3 sequence (DNA): TGTGCCAGCAAGAAAGGGGTGACCGGGGAGCTGTTTTTT.

The CDR3 sequence is CATSRDRDRVDGYTF. CDR3 in DNA: TGTGCCACCAGCAGAGATCGAGACAGGGTCGATGGCTACACCTTC. The rearrangement links TRBV15 to TRBJ1-2; 7 bases match TRBD1. The CDR3 sequence is 15 residues long. Losses at the gene ends were 0 bases for V and 6 bases for J; bases not matched to a gene: 7. CDR1 and CDR2 from the germline V gene are LNHNV and YYDKDF (reference sequence).

This clone was observed once. The genes are TRBV3-1 (or the pseudogene TRBV3-2) and TRBJ2-1; 12 positions match TRBD2. Trimming at V came to 2 bases and at J to 4 bases, leaving 3 bases not matched to a gene. The CDR3 is made up of 16 amino acids. CDR1 is LGHDT and CDR2 is YNNKEL in the germline V gene (reference sequence). Here the CDR3 reads CASSQQGLAGYNEQFF. CDR3 nucleotides: TGTGCCAGCAGCCAACAAGGACTAGCGGGGTACAATGAGCAGTTCTTC.

This clone showed up just a few times. The chain is built from TRBV12-3 or TRBV12-4 and TRBJ2-7, with D uncertain. The CDR3 totals 12 residues. Trimming stripped 7 bases from V and 0 bases from J, with 7 bases between. The CDR3 region has the DNA TGTGCCAGCACCTCTCGCTCCTACGAGCAGTACTTC. It is translated as CASTSRSYEQYF.

This clone has just a few counts. The chain joins TRBV5-1 to TRBJ2-2; D perhaps matches TRBD2 (5 bases). V shed 7 bases and J shed 1 base, with 14 bases lying between them. Germline-derived CDR1 and CDR2 are SGHRS and YFSETQ. There are 15 residues in the CDR3. The DNA for the CDR3 is TGCGCCAGCCGCGGGCCTGCTGGGAACACCGGGGAGCTGTTTTTT. Residues: CASRGPAGNTGELFF. The full variable domain, completed using reference TRBV5-1 and TRBJ2-2, is KAGVTQTPRYLIKTRGQQVTLSCSPISGHRSVSWYQQTPGQGLQFLFEYFSETQRNKGNFPGRFSGRQFSNSRSEMNVSTLELGDSALYLCASRGPAGNTGELFFGEGSRLTVL.

The chain couples TRBV18 to TRBJ1-5, with 9 bases lining up with TRBD1. Germline assignment: CDR1 KGHSH and CDR2 LQKENI. With V trimmed by 2 bases and J by 1 base, 6 bases remained unmatched. This CDR3 contains 17 residues. The CDR3 region has the DNA TGTGCCAGCTCACCAAACAGGGGGCTGGAAAGCAATCAGCCCCAGCATTTT. Its translation: CASSPNRGLESNQPQHF. The full variable domain, rest sourced from reference TRBV18 and TRBJ1-5, is NAGVMQNPRHLVRRRGQEARLRCSPMKGHSHVYWYRQLPEEGLKFMVYLQKENIIDESGMPKERFSAEFPKEGPSILRIQQVVRGDSAAYFCASSPNRGLESNQPQHFGDGTRLSIL.

The chain has TRBV15 and TRBJ2-6; tentatively, D is TRBD1 (6 bases). CDR1 LNHNV and CDR2 YYDKDF come from the germline V gene (reference sequence). This CDR3 has 19 amino acids. Deletions cut 3 bases from V and 0 bases from J, with 18 bases between. Here the CDR3 reads CATSSRHRVGHSGANVLTF. CDR3 nucleotide sequence: TGTGCCACCAGCAGCCGCCACAGGGTGGGGCACTCTGGGGCCAACGTCCTGACTTTC.

The chain has TRBV6-1 and TRBJ1-4, with D uncertain. The V gene lost 1 base and the J gene lost 4 bases, with 10 bases spanning the gap. The length of the CDR3 is 15 residues. Germline V gene lookup returns CDR1 MNHNS and CDR2 SASEGT. CDR3: CASSEGTADNEKLFF. Here the CDR3 DNA reads TGTGCCAGCAGTGAAGGGACGGCCGATAATGAAAAACTGTTTTTT.

The chain uses TRBV18 and TRBJ2-4; D is unclear. This CDR3 is 13 amino acids long. CDR1 and CDR2 from the germline V gene are KGHSH and LQKENI. Between the trimmed V and J ends, which lost 1 base and 5 bases, there was a span of 6 bases. DNA of the CDR3: TGTGCCAGCTCACCACGTCTGGAAAACATTCAGTACTTC. Its protein is CASSPRLENIQYF. Full variable domain (remainder filled in from reference TRBV18 and TRBJ2-4): NAGVMQNPRHLVRRRGQEARLRCSPMKGHSHVYWYRQLPEEGLKFMVYLQKENIIDESGMPKERFSAEFPKEGPSILRIQQVVRGDSAAYFCASSPRLENIQYFGAGTRLSVL.

The rearrangement uses TRBV12-5 and TRBJ1-6; tentatively, D is TRBD1 (6 bases). V was trimmed by 1 base and J by 9 bases, leaving 10 bases between them. The CDR3 contains 14 residues. Germline assignment: CDR1 LGHNT and CDR2 FRNRAP. CDR3 protein: CASGLEPTGSPLHF. The CDR3 DNA follows: TGTGCTAGTGGTTTGGAGCCGACAGGTTCACCCCTCCACTTT.

The chain joins TRBV6-5 to TRBJ2-3; TRBD1 aligns across 11 bases. The CDR3 has 14 amino acids. With 5 bases clipped from V and 6 bases from J, the junction kept 4 bases outside the gene matches. Germline-derived CDR1 and CDR2 are MNHEY and SVGAGI. CDR3 nucleotides: TGTGCCAGCAGTAGGGACAGGGGGTGGGATACGCAGTATTTT. Amino acids: CASSRDRGWDTQYF.